This entry describes one TCR beta chain. What it binds is unknown. The V gene lost 7 bases and the J gene lost 10 bases, with 31 bases spanning the gap. This CDR3 comprises 18 residues. Germline-derived CDR1 and CDR2 are MDHEN and SYDVKM. The sample originates from a study of T cells after posttransplantation cyclophosphamide. Study conclusions and caveats: Recipient CMV seropositivity and CMV reactivation strongly tracked TRB clonality. TRB overlap between skin or GI tissue T cells and blood was limited. Donor CD8+ memory clones often dominated recipient blood repertoires at later times.

Sequenced by immunoSEQ multiplex PCR; TCRdb stores in-frame clones only, minus some. The sample has 50,000 to 55,000 clones, about 86% seen once; the top ten hold around 2.8%. The chain is built from TRBV28 and TRBJ2-2, with D perhaps matching TRBD1 (6 bases). The receptor's source is a man under 40 with a blood cancer, CMV-positive, and with a related stem cell donor. The sequenced material came from PBMCs. Here the CDR3 DNA reads TGTGCCAGCAACCGACAGGCCCCTGCGACGAACTTCGGTTCGGAGCTGTTTTTT. It encodes CASNRQAPATNFGSELFF.